This T cell receptor (beta chain) is drawn from a study of T cell repertoires in cytomegalovirus infection. Looking at the study overall: As its CMV epitopes, the study selected recently identified HLA-C-restricted and well-studied HLA-B-restricted targets. From public TCR beta signatures came an indication of both CMV infection and matching HLA type.

For this clonotype: As yet, its antigen is unknown.

Study-wide results and limits: The ex vivo response was dominated by HLA-C-restricted CMV-specific TCR beta clonotypes. Using cumulative public TCR beta family frequency, the authors identified those who carried CMV together with the relevant HLA.

TCRdb ran MiXCR on the reads and lists one entry per CDR3 protein. The sample has about 180,000 distinct CDR3 sequences, about 20% seen once. The CDR3 covers 15 residues. Germline V gene lookup returns CDR1 SGHTA and CDR2 FQGNSA. V gave up 3 bases and J gave up 0 bases; unmatched junction bases: 3. Sequenced here: CD8+ T cells from cultured PBMCs, sampled from culture after CMV antigen stimulation. The chain has TRBV7-2 and TRBJ2-5; 8 bases match TRBD2. This TCR came from a human donor in good health (CMV status not recorded). Some clones in this sample may be carry-over from other donors' samples. This chain's CDR3 is CASSLGGGNQETQYF. Here the CDR3 DNA reads TGTGCCAGCAGCTTGGGCGGGGGGAACCAAGAGACCCAGTACTTC.